A selection of T cell receptor beta chains follows, all from one sample in a study of cytomegalovirus exposure and HLA in healthy donors. Only in-frame clones appear in the TCRdb table, and some are missing; sequencing was by immunoSEQ multiplex PCR. The data show over 35,000 clones, around 62% seen once. Material: PBMCs. The source of these receptors is a human donor in good health. Each CDR3 is given with its conserved first and last residue. Fields, in order: J gene, clone size, V gene, D gene, CDR3 DNA, CDR3 protein. The D gene is left open where the match is weak. Rows give clone size only sometimes, using once, few, many, or a class for an expanded clone.

J: TRBJ1-1
size: .
V: TRBV6-5
D: .
DNA: TGTGCCACCAATACCCAGGGGAACACTGAAGCTTTCTTT
CDR3: CATNTQGNTEAFF

J: TRBJ2-7
size: few
V: TRBV10-3
D: .
DNA: TGTGCCATCAGTGAGCCGGACAGAGTGGCCTACGAGCAGTACTTC
CDR3: CAISEPDRVAYEQYF

J: TRBJ1-2
size: .
V: TRBV10-3
D: .
DNA: TGTGCCATCAGGGGGGGAGGGGGGCAGCTCGACTACACCTTC
CDR3: CAIRGGGGQLDYTF

J: TRBJ1-1
size: .
V: TRBV27
D: TRBD1
DNA: TGTGCCAGCAGTCCCCGGGACAGGGGGTTAAATGAAGCTTTCTTT
CDR3: CASSPRDRGLNEAFF

J: TRBJ1-5
size: .
V: TRBV6-5
D: .
DNA: TGTGCCAGCGGCGGCGGGGTCAATCAGCCCCAGCATTTT
CDR3: CASGGGVNQPQHF

J: TRBJ1-2
size: .
V: TRBV30
D: .
DNA: TGTGCCTGGAGTGACAATCCCAGGGATGGCTACACCTTC
CDR3: CAWSDNPRDGYTF

J: TRBJ1-3
size: .
V: TRBV13
D: .
DNA: TGTGCCAGCAGCCTGGACAGCAGCTCTGGAAACACCATATATTTT
CDR3: CASSLDSSSGNTIYF

J: TRBJ1-5
size: .
V: TRBV7-2
D: .
DNA: TGTGCCAGCAGCTGGGGGGGGAATCAGCCCCAGCATTTT
CDR3: CASSWGGNQPQHF

J: TRBJ1-2
size: few
V: TRBV2
D: TRBD1
DNA: TGTGCCAGCAGTGAGGGGACAGGCCTCTATGGCTACACCTTC
CDR3: CASSEGTGLYGYTF

J: TRBJ2-5
size: once
V: TRBV7-8
D: TRBD2
DNA: TGTGCCAGCAGCTTAGGACTAGCGGAGATTGCCGAGACCCAGTACTTC
CDR3: CASSLGLAEIAETQYF

J: TRBJ1-5
size: .
V: TRBV6-6
D: TRBD1
DNA: TGTGCCAGCAGGTGGACAGGGGGCGATCAGCCCCAGCATTTT
CDR3: CASRWTGGDQPQHF

J: TRBJ1-3
size: .
V: TRBV4-2
D: TRBD1
DNA: TGTGCCAGCAGCCAGGGGACAGGGGGCACAGGAAACACCATATATTTT
CDR3: CASSQGTGGTGNTIYF

J: TRBJ1-2
size: .
V: TRBV11-2
D: .
DNA: TGTGCCAGCAGCTCCCGAACTTCGAACTATGGCTACACCTTC
CDR3: CASSSRTSNYGYTF

J: TRBJ2-7
size: few
V: TRBV18
D: TRBD1
DNA: TGTGCCAGCTCCCAATCCCCAGACAGGGGAATCCACGAGCAGTACTTC
CDR3: CASSQSPDRGIHEQYF

J: TRBJ1-2
size: few
V: TRBV5-6
D: .
DNA: TGTGCCAGCAGCTTGGGCAGGAACTATGGCTACACCTTC
CDR3: CASSLGRNYGYTF

J: TRBJ2-7
size: .
V: TRBV7-9
D: .
DNA: TGTGCCAGCAGCCACCCAAGGGGGGGGCCCTCGTCCTACGAGCAGTACTTC
CDR3: CASSHPRGGPSSYEQYF

J: TRBJ2-5
size: few
V: TRBV6-1
D: .
DNA: TGTGCCAGCAGTGAAGGGCCGACAGTAGAGACCCAGTACTTC
CDR3: CASSEGPTVETQYF

J: TRBJ1-3
size: .
V: TRBV5-4
D: TRBD1
DNA: TGTGCCAGCAGCTTGGTCGCAGGGGGCTCGGACACCATATATTTT
CDR3: CASSLVAGGSDTIYF

J: TRBJ1-4
size: .
V: TRBV5-6
D: .
DNA: TGTGCCAGCAGCTACCTAGGAGCTAATGAAAAACTGTTTTTT
CDR3: CASSYLGANEKLFF

J: TRBJ2-5
size: .
V: TRBV5-1
D: .
DNA: TGCGCCAGCAGCGTCACCGGGAACGCTTATGGGACCCAGTACTTC
CDR3: CASSVTGNAYGTQYF

J: TRBJ1-1
size: .
V: TRBV19
D: .
DNA: TGTGCCAGTAGTCTCGGACTTTTAACTTATGAAGCTTTCTTT
CDR3: CASSLGLLTYEAFF

J: TRBJ1-6
size: .
V: TRBV9
D: .
DNA: TGTGCCAGCAGTGGAGGAACGAGCTCCTATAATTCACCCCTCCACTTT
CDR3: CASSGGTSSYNSPLHF

J: TRBJ1-2
size: .
V: TRBV19
D: TRBD1
DNA: TGTGCCAGTAGGGGGGACAGGGTTTATGGCTACACCTTC
CDR3: CASRGDRVYGYTF

J: TRBJ1-2
size: few
V: TRBV5-1
D: .
DNA: TGCGCCAGCAGATACGGCCAGGCTATAGGGGGCTATGGCTACACCTTC
CDR3: CASRYGQAIGGYGYTF

J: TRBJ1-2
size: .
V: TRBV6-5
D: .
DNA: TGTGCCAGCAGTTACTCTGGGTATCCAGGGGAGGGCTACACCTTC
CDR3: CASSYSGYPGEGYTF

J: TRBJ1-5
size: .
V: TRBV30
D: .
DNA: TGTGCCTGGAGTCCCGAACGCACAGGCTCCAATCAGCCCCAGCATTTT
CDR3: CAWSPERTGSNQPQHF

J: TRBJ2-7
size: .
V: TRBV7-9
D: TRBD1
DNA: TGTGCCAGCAGCCGGTCCGGGACAGGGGGAACCGAGCAGTACTTC
CDR3: CASSRSGTGGTEQYF

J: TRBJ2-1
size: few
V: TRBV28
D: TRBD2
DNA: TGTGCCAGCAGTTTTAGCGGGAGCTCCTACAATGAGCAGTTCTTC
CDR3: CASSFSGSSYNEQFF

J: TRBJ1-4
size: few
V: TRBV9
D: .
DNA: TGTGCCAGCAGCGTAGACCGCCGGGGTCAAAAACTGTTTTTT
CDR3: CASSVDRRGQKLFF

J: TRBJ1-1
size: .
V: TRBV2
D: .
DNA: TGTGCCAGCAGAAGCAGGACTCAAATGAACACTGAAGCTTTCTTT
CDR3: CASRSRTQMNTEAFF

J: TRBJ2-1
size: .
V: TRBV4-2
D: .
DNA: TGTGCCAGCAGCCCGGCCCTAGACAGAAACAATGAGCAGTTCTTC
CDR3: CASSPALDRNNEQFF

J: TRBJ2-7
size: once
V: TRBV4-2
D: TRBD1
DNA: TGTGCCAGCAGCCAAGTCCCGGGACAGGGGGCGAAAAACGAGCAGTACTTC
CDR3: CASSQVPGQGAKNEQYF

J: TRBJ1-1
size: .
V: TRBV11-3
D: TRBD1
DNA: TGTGCCAGCAGCCCGGGACAGGGAGCGCGTGCTTTCTTT
CDR3: CASSPGQGARAFF

J: TRBJ1-5
size: .
V: TRBV6-1
D: .
DNA: TGTGCCAGCAGTGATAGGACCCAGGGTAGCAATCAGCCCCAGCATTTT
CDR3: CASSDRTQGSNQPQHF

J: TRBJ2-1
size: .
V: TRBV7-6
D: TRBD2
DNA: TGTGCCAGCAGCCGCGGGGGGGCCCGCAATGAGCAGTTCTTC
CDR3: CASSRGGARNEQFF

J: TRBJ1-1
size: once
V: TRBV12-5
D: .
DNA: TGTGCTAGTGGTCTAGGGGTGGGGGCTTTCTTT
CDR3: CASGLGVGAFF

J: TRBJ2-5
size: once
V: TRBV29-1
D: TRBD2
DNA: TGCAGCGGCGGGGGGACTAGCGGGGGGGTAGAGACCCAGTACTTC
CDR3: CSGGGTSGGVETQYF

J: TRBJ2-2
size: few
V: TRBV11-2
D: .
DNA: TGTGCCAGCAGCCCTAACTCTTACACCGGGGAGCTGTTTTTT
CDR3: CASSPNSYTGELFF

J: TRBJ1-4
size: .
V: TRBV7-9
D: TRBD1
DNA: TGTGCCAGCAGCTACTCCGGGACAGGGGATGAAAAACTGTTTTTT
CDR3: CASSYSGTGDEKLFF

J: TRBJ2-7
size: .
V: TRBV5-6
D: .
DNA: TGTGCCAGCAGCTCGAGGGTTGCCTACGAGCAGTACTTC
CDR3: CASSSRVAYEQYF

J: TRBJ1-3
size: once
V: TRBV2
D: .
DNA: TGTGCCAGCCAGGGGAGCTCTGGAAACACCATATATTTT
CDR3: CASQGSSGNTIYF

J: TRBJ1-5
size: .
V: TRBV19
D: TRBD1
DNA: TGTGCCAGTAGGAGGACAGGGACTAATCAGCCCCAGCATTTT
CDR3: CASRRTGTNQPQHF

J: TRBJ1-1
size: .
V: TRBV5-1
D: .
DNA: TGCGCCAGCACCCCCGACAGATTGAACACTGAAGCTTTCTTT
CDR3: CASTPDRLNTEAFF

J: TRBJ1-6
size: .
V: TRBV6-1
D: .
DNA: TGTGCCAGCAGTGTAGGGGAGGTGGGCAATTCACCCCTCCACTTT
CDR3: CASSVGEVGNSPLHF

J: TRBJ2-7
size: .
V: TRBV29-1
D: TRBD2
DNA: TGCAGCGCGGGAGGGTCTGGGGGCGAGCAGTACTTC
CDR3: CSAGGSGGEQYF

J: TRBJ2-1
size: .
V: TRBV30
D: .
DNA: TGTGCCTGGAGTCCCCGTGGGAGTGAGCAGTTCTTC
CDR3: CAWSPRGSEQFF

J: TRBJ1-6
size: .
V: TRBV9
D: .
DNA: TGTGCCAGCAGCGTTCAGGGAGGGAATTCACCCCTCCACTTT
CDR3: CASSVQGGNSPLHF

J: TRBJ2-7
size: .
V: TRBV4-1
D: TRBD2
DNA: TGCGCCAGCAGCCAACCTGGACTAGTGGTCGAGCAGTACTTC
CDR3: CASSQPGLVVEQYF

J: TRBJ1-6
size: .
V: TRBV5-1
D: TRBD1
DNA: TGCGCCAGCAGCCCGGGACAGGGCGATAATTCACCCCTCCACTTT
CDR3: CASSPGQGDNSPLHF